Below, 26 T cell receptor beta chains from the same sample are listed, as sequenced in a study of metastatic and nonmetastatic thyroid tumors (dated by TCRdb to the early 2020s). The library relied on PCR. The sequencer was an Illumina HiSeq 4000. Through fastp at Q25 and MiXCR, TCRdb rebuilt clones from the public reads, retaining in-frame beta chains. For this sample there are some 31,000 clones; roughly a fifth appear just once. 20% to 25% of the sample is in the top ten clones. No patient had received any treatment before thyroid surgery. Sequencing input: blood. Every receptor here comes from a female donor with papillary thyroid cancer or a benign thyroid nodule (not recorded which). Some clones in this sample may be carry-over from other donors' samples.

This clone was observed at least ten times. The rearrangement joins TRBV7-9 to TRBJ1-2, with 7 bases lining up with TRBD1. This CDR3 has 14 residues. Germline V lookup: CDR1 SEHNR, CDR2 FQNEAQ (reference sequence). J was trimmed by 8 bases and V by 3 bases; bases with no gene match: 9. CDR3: CASSFGQALEGYTF. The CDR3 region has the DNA TGTGCCAGCAGCTTTGGACAGGCCTTGGAAGGCTACACCTTC. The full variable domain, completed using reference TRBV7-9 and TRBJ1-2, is DTGVSQNPRHKITKRGQNVTFRCDPISEHNRLYWYRQTLGQGPEFLTYFQNEAQLEKSRLLSDRFSAERPKGSFSTLEIQRTEQGDSAMYLCASSFGQALEGYTFGSGTRLTVV.

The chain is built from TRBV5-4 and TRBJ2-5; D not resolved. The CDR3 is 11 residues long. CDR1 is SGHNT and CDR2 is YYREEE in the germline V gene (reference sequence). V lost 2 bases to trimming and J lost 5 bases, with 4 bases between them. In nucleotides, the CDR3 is TGTGCCAGCAGCTTTCTGGAGACCCAGTACTTC. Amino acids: CASSFLETQYF.

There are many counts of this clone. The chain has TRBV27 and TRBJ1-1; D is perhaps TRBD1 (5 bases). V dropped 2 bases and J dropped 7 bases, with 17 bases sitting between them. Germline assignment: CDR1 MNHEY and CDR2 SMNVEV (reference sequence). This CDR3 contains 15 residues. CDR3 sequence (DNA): TGTGCCAGCAGTTTAACGGGTCAGGGCGGCAGTGAAGCTTTCTTT. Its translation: CASSLTGQGGSEAFF.

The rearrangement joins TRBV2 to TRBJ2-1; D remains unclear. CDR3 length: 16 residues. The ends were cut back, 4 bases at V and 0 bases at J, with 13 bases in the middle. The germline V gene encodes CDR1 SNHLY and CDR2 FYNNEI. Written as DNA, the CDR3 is TGTGCCAGCAGTGGGCAGTTCCTCAGCTCCTACAATGAGCAGTTCTTC. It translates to CASSGQFLSSYNEQFF.

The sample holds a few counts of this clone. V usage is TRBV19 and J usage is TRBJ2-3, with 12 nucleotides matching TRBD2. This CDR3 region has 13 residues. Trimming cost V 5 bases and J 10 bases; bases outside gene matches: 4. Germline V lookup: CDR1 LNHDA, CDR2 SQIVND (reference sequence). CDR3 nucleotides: TGTGCCAGTAGTGCCGGGACTAGCGGGTCGCAGTATTTT. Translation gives CASSAGTSGSQYF.

For the CDR3, the DNA is TGCGCCAGCAGCCAATCTAGCGGGAGGGCCAATGAGCAGTTCTTC. Translated, it gives CASSQSSGRANEQFF. The chain joins TRBV4-1 to TRBJ2-1, with 12 bases matching TRBD2. The ends lost 2 bases at V and 6 bases at J; junction bases unmatched: 2. Germline-derived CDR1 and CDR2 are MGHRA and YSYEKL. This CDR3 has 15 residues.

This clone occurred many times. The CDR3 sequence: CASSRPGQGARTEAFF. CDR3 DNA sequence: TGTGCCAGCAGTAGACCGGGACAGGGGGCGCGGACTGAAGCTTTCTTT. V and J are TRBV12-3 or TRBV12-4 and TRBJ1-1; 12 bases agree with TRBD1. The CDR3 is made up of 16 amino acids. V gave up 5 bases and J gave up 5 bases; unmatched junction bases: 9.

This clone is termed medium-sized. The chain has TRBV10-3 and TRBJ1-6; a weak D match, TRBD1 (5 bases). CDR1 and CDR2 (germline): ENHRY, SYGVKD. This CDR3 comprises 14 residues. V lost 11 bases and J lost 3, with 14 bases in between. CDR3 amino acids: CAVQGTDYNSPLHF. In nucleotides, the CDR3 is TGTGCCGTCCAAGGGACGGACTATAATTCACCCCTCCACTTT.

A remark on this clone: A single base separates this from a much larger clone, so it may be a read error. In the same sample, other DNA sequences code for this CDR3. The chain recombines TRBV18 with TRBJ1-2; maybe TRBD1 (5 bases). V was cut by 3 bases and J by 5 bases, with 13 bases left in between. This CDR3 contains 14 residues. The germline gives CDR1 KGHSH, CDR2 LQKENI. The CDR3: CASSPTGEVYGYTF. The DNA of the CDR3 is TGTGCCAGCTCACCTACAGGAGAGGTTTATGGCTACACCTTC.

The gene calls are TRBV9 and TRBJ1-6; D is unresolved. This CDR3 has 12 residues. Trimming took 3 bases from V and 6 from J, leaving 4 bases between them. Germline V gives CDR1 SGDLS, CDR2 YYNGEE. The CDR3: CASSGSNSPLHF. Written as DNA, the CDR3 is TGTGCCAGCAGCGGCAGTAATTCACCCCTCCACTTT. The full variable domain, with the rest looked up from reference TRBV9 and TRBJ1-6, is DSGVTQTPKHLITATGQRVTLRCSPRSGDLSVYWYQQSLDQGLQFLIQYYNGEERAKGNILERFSAQQFPDLHSELNLSSLELGDSALYFCASSGSNSPLHFGNGTRLTVT.

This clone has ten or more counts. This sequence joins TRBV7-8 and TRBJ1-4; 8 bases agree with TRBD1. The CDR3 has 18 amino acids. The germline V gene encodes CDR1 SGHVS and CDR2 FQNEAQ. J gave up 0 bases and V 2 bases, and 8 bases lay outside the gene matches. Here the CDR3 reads CASSLSPGQGTTNEKLFF. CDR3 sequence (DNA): TGTGCCAGCAGCTTATCCCCTGGACAGGGAACAACTAATGAAAAACTGTTTTTT.

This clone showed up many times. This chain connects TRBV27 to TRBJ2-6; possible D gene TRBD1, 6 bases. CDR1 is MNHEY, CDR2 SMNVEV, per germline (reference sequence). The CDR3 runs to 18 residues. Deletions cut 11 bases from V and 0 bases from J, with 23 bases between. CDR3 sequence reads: CARHQHRDENSGANVLTF. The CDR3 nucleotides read TGTGCCCGACACCAACACAGGGACGAGAACTCTGGGGCCAACGTCCTGACTTTC.

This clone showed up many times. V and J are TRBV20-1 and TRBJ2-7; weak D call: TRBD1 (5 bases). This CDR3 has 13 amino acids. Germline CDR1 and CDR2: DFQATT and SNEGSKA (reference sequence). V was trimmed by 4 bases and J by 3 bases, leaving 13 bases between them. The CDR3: CSAIGSGNYEQYF. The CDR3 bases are TGCAGTGCTATCGGCTCAGGGAACTACGAGCAGTACTTC.

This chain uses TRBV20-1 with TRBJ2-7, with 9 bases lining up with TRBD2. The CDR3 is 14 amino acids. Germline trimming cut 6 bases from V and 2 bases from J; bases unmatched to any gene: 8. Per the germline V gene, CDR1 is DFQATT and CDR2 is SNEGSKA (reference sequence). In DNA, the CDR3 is TGCAGTGCCAAAAGCGGGAGGCATACCTACGAGCAGTACTTC. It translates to CSAKSGRHTYEQYF.

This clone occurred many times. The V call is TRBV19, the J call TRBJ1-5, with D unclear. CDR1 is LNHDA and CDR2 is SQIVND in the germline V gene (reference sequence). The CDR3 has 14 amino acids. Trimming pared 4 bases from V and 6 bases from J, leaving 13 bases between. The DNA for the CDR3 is TGTGCCAGTAGTAAGGTTGGGGATTTTCAGCCCCAGCATTTT. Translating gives CASSKVGDFQPQHF. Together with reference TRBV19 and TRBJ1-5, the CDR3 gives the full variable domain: DGGITQSPKYLFRKEGQNVTLSCEQNLNHDAMYWYRQDPGQGLRLIYYSQIVNDFQKGDIAEGYSVSREKKESFPLTVTSAQKNPTAFYLCASSKVGDFQPQHFGDGTRLSIL.

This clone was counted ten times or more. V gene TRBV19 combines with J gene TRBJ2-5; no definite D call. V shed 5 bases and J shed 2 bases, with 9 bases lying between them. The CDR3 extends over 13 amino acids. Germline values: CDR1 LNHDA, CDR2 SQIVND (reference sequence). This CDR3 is CASSPLRQETQYF. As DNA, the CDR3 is TGTGCCAGTAGTCCATTGAGGCAAGAGACCCAGTACTTC.

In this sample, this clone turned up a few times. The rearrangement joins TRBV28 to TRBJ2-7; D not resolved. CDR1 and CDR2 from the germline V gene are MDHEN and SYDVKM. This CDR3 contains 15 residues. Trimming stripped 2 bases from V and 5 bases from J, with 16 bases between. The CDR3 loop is CASSLPGPLLHEQYF. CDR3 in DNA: TGTGCCAGCAGTTTACCCGGTCCCCTCCTCCACGAGCAGTACTTC.

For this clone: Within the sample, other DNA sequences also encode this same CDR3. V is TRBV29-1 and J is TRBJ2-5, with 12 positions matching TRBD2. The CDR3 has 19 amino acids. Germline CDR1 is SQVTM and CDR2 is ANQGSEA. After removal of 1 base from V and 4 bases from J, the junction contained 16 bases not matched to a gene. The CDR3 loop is CSVEGRLTSGGVGGETQYF. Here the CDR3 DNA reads TGCAGCGTTGAAGGCCGATTGACTAGCGGGGGAGTGGGCGGAGAGACCCAGTACTTC.

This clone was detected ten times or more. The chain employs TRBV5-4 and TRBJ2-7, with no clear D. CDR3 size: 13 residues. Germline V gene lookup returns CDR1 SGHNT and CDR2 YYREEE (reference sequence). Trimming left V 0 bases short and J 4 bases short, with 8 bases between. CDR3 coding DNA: TGTGCCAGCAGCTTGGGTACAGAGTACGAGCAGTACTTC. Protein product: CASSLGTEYEQYF.

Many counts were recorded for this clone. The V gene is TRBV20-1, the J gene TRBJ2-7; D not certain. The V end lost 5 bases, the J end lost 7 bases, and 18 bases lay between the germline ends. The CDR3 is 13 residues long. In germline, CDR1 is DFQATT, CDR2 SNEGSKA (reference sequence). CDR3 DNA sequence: TGCAGTGCTTTGAGTGGTGCCTTGGGAGAGCAGTACTTC. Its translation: CSALSGALGEQYF.

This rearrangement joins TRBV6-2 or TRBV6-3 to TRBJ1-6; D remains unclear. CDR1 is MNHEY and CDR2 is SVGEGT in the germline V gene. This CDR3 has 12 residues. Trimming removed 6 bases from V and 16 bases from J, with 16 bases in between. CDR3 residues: CASRPTGPLLHF. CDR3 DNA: TGTGCCAGCAGACCGACCGGGCCCCTACTCCACTTT.

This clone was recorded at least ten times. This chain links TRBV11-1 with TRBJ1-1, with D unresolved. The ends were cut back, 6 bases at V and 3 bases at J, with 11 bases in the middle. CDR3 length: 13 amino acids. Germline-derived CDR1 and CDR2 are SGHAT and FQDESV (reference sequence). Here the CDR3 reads CASSFTEYTEAFF. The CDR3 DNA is TGTGCCAGCAGTTTTACAGAGTACACTGAAGCTTTCTTT.

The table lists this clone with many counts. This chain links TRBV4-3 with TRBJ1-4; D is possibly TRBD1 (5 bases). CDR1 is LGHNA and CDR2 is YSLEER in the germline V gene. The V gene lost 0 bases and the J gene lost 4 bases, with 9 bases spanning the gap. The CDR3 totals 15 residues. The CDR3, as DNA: TGCGCCAGCAGCCAAGATCAGGGCGTTAATGAAAAACTGTTTTTT. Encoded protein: CASSQDQGVNEKLFF.

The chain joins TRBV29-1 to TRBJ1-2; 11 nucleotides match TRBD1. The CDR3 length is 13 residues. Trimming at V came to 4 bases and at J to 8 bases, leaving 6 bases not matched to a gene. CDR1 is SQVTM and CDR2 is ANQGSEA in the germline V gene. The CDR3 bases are TGCAGCGTTGGAGGGACAGGGGGTAGGGGCTACACCTTC. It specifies CSVGGTGGRGYTF.

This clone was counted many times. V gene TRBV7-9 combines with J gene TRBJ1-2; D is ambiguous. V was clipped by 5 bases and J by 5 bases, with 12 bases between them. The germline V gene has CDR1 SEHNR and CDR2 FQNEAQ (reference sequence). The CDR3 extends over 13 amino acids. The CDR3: CASSQTPGYGYTF. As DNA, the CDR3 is TGTGCCAGCAGCCAAACCCCTGGTTATGGCTACACCTTC.

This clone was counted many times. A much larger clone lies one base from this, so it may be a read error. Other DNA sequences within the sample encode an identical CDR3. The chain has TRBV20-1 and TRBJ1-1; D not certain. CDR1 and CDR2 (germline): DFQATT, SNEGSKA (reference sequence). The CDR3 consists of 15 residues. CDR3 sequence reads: CSASIGFLDNTEAFF. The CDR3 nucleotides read TGCAGTGCTAGCATCGGTTTTCTTGATAACACCGAAGCTTTCTTT.